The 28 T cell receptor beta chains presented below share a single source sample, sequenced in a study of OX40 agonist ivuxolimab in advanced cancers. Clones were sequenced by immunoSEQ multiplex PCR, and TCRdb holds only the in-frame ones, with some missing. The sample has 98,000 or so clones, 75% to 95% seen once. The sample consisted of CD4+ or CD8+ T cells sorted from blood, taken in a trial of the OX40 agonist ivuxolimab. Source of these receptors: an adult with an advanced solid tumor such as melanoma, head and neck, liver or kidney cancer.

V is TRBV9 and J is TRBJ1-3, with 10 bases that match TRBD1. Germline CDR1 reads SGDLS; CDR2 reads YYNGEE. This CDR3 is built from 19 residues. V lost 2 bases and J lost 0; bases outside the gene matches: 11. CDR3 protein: CASSVRDRGFPFSGNTIYF. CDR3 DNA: TGTGCCAGCAGCGTCCGGGACAGGGGCTTTCCATTCTCTGGAAACACCATATATTTT.

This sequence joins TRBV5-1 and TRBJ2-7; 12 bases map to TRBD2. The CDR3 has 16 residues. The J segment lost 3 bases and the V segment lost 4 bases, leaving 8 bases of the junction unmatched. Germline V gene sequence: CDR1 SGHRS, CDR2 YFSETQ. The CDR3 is CASSTTTSGSFYEQYF. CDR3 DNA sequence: TGCGCCAGCAGCACCACGACTAGCGGGAGCTTCTACGAGCAGTACTTC.

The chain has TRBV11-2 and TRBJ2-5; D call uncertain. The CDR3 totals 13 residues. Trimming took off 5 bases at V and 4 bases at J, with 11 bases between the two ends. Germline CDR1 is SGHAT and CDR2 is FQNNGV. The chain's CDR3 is CASSPSDRETQYF. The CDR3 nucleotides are TGTGCCAGCAGCCCCTCGGACCGAGAGACCCAGTACTTC. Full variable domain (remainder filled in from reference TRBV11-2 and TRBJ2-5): EAGVAQSPRYKIIEKRQSVAFWCNPISGHATLYWYQQILGQGPKLLIQFQNNGVVDDSQLPKDRFSAERLKGVDSTLKIQPAKLEDSAVYLCASSPSDRETQYFGPGTRLLVL.

This CDR3 is CASSPFKDNYNEQFF. Written as DNA, the CDR3 is TGTGCCAGCTCACCATTCAAAGACAATTACAATGAGCAGTTCTTC. V gene TRBV18 combines with J gene TRBJ2-1; no definite D call. V lost 2 bases, J lost 4 bases, and 12 bases lay in between. Germline CDR1 and CDR2: KGHSH and LQKENI. This CDR3 has 15 residues.

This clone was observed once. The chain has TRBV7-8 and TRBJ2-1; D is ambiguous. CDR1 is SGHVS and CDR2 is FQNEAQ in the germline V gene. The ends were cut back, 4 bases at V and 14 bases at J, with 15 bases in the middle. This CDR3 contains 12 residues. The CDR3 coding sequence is TGTGCCAGCAGCTCCCAGCGCGGTCCTGAGTTCTTC. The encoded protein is CASSSQRGPEFF.

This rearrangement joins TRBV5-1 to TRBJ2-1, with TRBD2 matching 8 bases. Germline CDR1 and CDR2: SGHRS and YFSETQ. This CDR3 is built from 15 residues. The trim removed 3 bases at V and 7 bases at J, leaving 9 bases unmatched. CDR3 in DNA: TGCGCCAGCAGCTACGGGGGGGCTAGCAGTAATGAGCAGTTCTTC. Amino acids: CASSYGGASSNEQFF. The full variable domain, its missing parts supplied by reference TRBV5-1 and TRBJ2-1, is KAGVTQTPRYLIKTRGQQVTLSCSPISGHRSVSWYQQTPGQGLQFLFEYFSETQRNKGNFPGRFSGRQFSNSRSEMNVSTLELGDSALYLCASSYGGASSNEQFFGPGTRLTVL.

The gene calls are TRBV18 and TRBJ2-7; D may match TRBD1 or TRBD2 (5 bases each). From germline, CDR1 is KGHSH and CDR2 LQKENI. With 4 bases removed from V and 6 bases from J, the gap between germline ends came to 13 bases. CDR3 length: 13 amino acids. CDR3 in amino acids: CASSRDAPGEQYF. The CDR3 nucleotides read TGTGCCAGCTCACGGGACGCACCCGGCGAGCAGTACTTC.

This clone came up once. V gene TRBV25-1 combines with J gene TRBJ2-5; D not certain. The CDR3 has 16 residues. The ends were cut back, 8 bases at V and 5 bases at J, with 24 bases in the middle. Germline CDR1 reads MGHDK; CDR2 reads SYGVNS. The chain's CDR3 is CASRLRQTQRVETQYF. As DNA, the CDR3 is TGTGCCAGCCGCCTACGCCAGACTCAGCGTGTGGAGACCCAGTACTTC.

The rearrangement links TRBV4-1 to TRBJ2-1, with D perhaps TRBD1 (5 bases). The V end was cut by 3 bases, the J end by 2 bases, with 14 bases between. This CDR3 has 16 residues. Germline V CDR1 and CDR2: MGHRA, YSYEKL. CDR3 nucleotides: TGCGCCAGCAGCCAGGGGCAGCCTCTCACCTACAATGAGCAGTTCTTC. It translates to CASSQGQPLTYNEQFF.

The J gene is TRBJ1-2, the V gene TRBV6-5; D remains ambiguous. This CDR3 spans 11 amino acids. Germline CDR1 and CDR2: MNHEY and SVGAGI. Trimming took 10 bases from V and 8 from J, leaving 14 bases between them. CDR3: CATTSGYGYTF. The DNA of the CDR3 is TGTGCCACCACCTCGGGGTACGGCTACACCTTC.

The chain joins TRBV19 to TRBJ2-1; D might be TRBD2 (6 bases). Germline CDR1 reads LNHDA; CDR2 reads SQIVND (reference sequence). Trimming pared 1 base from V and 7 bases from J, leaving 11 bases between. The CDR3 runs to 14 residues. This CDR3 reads CASSIGLASNEQFF. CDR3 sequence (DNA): TGTGCCAGTAGTATAGGCCTAGCGAGTAATGAGCAGTTCTTC.

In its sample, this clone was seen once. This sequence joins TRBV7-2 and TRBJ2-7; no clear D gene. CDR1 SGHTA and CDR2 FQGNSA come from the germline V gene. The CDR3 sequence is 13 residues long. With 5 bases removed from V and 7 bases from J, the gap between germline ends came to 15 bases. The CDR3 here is CASSALMVREQYF. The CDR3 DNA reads TGTGCCAGCAGCGCCCTTATGGTCCGGGAGCAGTACTTC.

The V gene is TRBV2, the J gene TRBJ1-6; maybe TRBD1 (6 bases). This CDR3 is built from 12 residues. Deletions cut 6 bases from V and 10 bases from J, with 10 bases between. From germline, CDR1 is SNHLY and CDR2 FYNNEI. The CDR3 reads CASSGTKSPLHF. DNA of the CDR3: TGTGCCAGCAGCGGGACAAAGTCACCCCTCCACTTT.

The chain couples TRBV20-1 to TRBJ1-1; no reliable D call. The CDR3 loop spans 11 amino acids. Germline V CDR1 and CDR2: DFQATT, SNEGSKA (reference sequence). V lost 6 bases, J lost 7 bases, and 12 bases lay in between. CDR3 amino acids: CSAKPVVEAFF. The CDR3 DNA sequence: TGCAGTGCGAAGCCGGTGGTTGAAGCTTTCTTT.

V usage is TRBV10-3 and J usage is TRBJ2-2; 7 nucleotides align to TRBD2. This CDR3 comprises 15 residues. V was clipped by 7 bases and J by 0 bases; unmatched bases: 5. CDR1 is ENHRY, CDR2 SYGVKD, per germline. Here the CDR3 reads CAITAGVANTGELFF. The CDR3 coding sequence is TGTGCCATCACCGCGGGGGTCGCGAACACCGGGGAGCTGTTTTTT.

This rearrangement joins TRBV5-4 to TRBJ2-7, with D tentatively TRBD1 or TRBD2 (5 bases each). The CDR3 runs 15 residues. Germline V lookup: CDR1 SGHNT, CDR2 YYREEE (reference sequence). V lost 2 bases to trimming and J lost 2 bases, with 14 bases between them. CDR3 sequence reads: CASSLMGVPPYEQYF. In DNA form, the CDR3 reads TGTGCCAGCAGCTTAATGGGGGTACCACCCTACGAGCAGTACTTC.

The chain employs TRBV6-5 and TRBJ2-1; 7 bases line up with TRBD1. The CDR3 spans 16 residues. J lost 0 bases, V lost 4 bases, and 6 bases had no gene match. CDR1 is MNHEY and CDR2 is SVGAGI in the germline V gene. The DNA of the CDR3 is TGTGCCAGCAGTTCAAAGGGACAGTACTCCTACAATGAGCAGTTCTTC. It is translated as CASSSKGQYSYNEQFF.

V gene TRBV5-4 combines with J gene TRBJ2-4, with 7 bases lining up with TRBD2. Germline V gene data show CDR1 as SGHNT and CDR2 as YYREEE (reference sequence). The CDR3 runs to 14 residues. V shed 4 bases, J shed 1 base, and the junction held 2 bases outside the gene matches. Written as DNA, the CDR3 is TGTGCCAGCAGCCCAGCGGGGGCCAAAAACATTCAGTACTTC. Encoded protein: CASSPAGAKNIQYF.

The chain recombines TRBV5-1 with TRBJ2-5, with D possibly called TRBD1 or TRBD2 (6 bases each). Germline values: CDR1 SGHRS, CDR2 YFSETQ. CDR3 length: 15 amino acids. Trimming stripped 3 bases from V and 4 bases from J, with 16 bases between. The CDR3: CASSYDTGAGETQYF. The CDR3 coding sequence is TGCGCCAGCAGCTACGATACGGGGGCTGGAGAGACCCAGTACTTC.

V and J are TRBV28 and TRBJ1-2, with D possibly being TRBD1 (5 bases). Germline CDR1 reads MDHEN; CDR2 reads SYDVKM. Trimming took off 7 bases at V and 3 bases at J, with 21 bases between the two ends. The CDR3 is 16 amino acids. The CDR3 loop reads CASTTYGPLGDYGYTF. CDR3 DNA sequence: TGTGCCAGCACCACTTATGGGCCCTTGGGGGACTATGGCTACACCTTC.

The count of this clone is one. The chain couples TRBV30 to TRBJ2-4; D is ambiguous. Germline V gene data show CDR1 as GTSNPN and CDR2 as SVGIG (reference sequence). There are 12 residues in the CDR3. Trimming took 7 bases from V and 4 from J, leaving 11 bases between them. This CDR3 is CASEIQKNIQYF. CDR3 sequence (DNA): TGTGCCTCCGAAATACAGAAAAACATTCAGTACTTC.

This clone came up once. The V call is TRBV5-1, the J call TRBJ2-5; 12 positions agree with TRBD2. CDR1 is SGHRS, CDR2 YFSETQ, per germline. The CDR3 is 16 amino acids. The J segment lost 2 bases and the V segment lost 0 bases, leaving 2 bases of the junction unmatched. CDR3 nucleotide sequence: TGCGCCAGCAGCTTGGCCGGACTAGCGGGACAAGAGACCCAGTACTTC. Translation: CASSLAGLAGQETQYF.

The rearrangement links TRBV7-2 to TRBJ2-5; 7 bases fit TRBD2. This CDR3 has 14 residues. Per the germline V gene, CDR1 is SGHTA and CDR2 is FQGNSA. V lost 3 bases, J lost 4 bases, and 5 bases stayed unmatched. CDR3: CASSFSTGGETQYF. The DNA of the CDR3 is TGTGCCAGCAGCTTTTCCACGGGGGGAGAGACCCAGTACTTC.

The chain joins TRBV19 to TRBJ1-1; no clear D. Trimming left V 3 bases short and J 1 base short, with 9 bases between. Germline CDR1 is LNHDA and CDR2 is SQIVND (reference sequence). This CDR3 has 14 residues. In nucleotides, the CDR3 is TGTGCCAGTAGTATTCCCGGCGGGAACACTGAAGCTTTCTTT. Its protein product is CASSIPGGNTEAFF.

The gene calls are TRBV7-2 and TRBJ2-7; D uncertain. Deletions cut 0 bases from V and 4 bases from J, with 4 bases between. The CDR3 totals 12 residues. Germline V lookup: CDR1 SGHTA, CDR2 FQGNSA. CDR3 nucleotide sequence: TGTGCCAGCAGCTTAGCTCGGTACGAGCAGTACTTC. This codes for CASSLARYEQYF.

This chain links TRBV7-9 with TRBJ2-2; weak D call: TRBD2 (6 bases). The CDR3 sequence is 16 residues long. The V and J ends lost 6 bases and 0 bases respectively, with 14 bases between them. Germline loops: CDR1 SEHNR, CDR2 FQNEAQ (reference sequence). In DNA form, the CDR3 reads TGTGCCAGCAGTTCTCTAGCGCCTACGAACACCGGGGAGCTGTTTTTT. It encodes CASSSLAPTNTGELFF.

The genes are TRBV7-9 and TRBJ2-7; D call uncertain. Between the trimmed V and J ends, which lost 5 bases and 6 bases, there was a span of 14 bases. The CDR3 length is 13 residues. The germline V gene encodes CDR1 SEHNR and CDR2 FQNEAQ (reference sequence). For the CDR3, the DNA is TGTGCCAGCAGCAAAAACAGTGGCGTCGAGCAGTACTTC. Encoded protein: CASSKNSGVEQYF.

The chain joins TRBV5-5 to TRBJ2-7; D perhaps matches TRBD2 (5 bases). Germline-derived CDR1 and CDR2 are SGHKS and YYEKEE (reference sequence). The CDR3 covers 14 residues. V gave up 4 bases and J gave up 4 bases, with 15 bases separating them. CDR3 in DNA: TGTGCCAGCAGCCCTCCGGGGTCCGATTACGAGCAGTACTTC. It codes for CASSPPGSDYEQYF.